The 31 T cell receptor beta chains below were found in one sample sequenced in a study of blood T cell repertoires in COVID-19. The repertoire was sequenced with immunoSEQ multiplex PCR; TCRdb's copy has only in-frame clones and lacks some. The data show over 150,000 clones, about 87% seen once. The specimen sequenced was peripheral blood. The receptor set was obtained from a woman aged 65 to 85 with COVID-19, enrolled during active disease.

J is TRBJ2-5 and V is TRBV10-2; 10 bases fit TRBD2. CDR1 is WSHSY and CDR2 is SAAADI in the germline V gene. Trimming removed 1 base from V and 2 bases from J; junction bases left unmatched: 10. The CDR3 has 18 amino acids. The CDR3 protein is CASSELDWLAGVQETQYF. CDR3 sequence (DNA): TGCGCCAGCAGTGAGTTAGACTGGCTAGCGGGGGTACAAGAGACCCAGTACTTC.

The rearrangement links TRBV10-3 to TRBJ2-7, with 7 bases aligning to TRBD1. V was pared by 0 bases and J by 0 bases, with 5 bases of the junction left unmatched. The germline V gene has CDR1 ENHRY and CDR2 SYGVKD. The CDR3 is 16 residues long. The CDR3 DNA sequence: TGTGCCATCAGTGAGTCGTTTCAGGGGGTCTCCTACGAGCAGTACTTC. Translating gives CAISESFQGVSYEQYF.

Turning to this clone: Within the sample, other DNA sequences also encode this same CDR3. The chain carries TRBV28 and TRBJ1-2; D remains unclear. The ends were cut back, 8 bases at V and 5 bases at J, with 12 bases in the middle. Germline V gene lookup returns CDR1 MDHEN and CDR2 SYDVKM. The CDR3 has 12 amino acids. The CDR3 nucleotides read TGTGCCAGCTCATCAGGTCAATATGGCTACACCTTC. This translates into CASSSGQYGYTF.

The sample holds one count of this clone. V gene TRBV5-6 combines with J gene TRBJ1-5, with TRBD1 matching over 7 bases. After removal of 5 bases from V and 10 bases from J, the junction contained 6 bases not matched to a gene. Germline V gene sequence: CDR1 SGHDT, CDR2 YYEEEE. There are 12 residues in the CDR3. This CDR3 is CASSWGDSPQHF. The CDR3 region has the DNA TGTGCCAGCAGTTGGGGGGACAGCCCCCAGCATTTT.

The V gene is TRBV7-2, the J gene TRBJ2-3, with TRBD2 matching over 9 bases. The J segment lost 2 bases and the V segment lost 4 bases, leaving 7 bases of the junction unmatched. CDR1 SGHTA and CDR2 FQGNSA come from the germline V gene. The CDR3 consists of 16 residues. Here the CDR3 DNA reads TGTGCCAGCAGCTCTAACGCGGGGGGGGTCACAGATACGCAGTATTTT. It encodes CASSSNAGGVTDTQYF.

The CDR3 here is CASTIQGANEKLFF. For the CDR3, the DNA is TGTGCCAGCACTATACAGGGGGCGAATGAAAAACTGTTTTTT. The chain has TRBV2 and TRBJ1-4, with TRBD1 matching over 9 bases. CDR3 size: 14 residues. J was trimmed by 5 bases and V by 7 bases; bases with no gene match: 5. The germline CDR1 and CDR2 sequences are SNHLY and FYNNEI. Full variable domain (missing parts from reference TRBV2 and TRBJ1-4): EPEVTQTPSHQVTQMGQEVILRCVPISNHLYFYWYRQILGQKVEFLVSFYNNEISEKSEIFDDQFSVERPDGSNFTLKIRSTKLEDSAMYFCASTIQGANEKLFFGSGTQLSVL.

Of note for this clone: The same CDR3 also results from other DNA sequences found in this sample. The V gene is TRBV9, the J gene TRBJ1-6; TRBD1 is a possible D gene (5 bases). V was cut by 0 bases and J by 10 bases, with 11 bases left in between. CDR1 and CDR2 from the germline V gene are SGDLS and YYNGEE. This CDR3 is built from 14 residues. The CDR3 nucleotides read TGTGCCAGCAGCGTAGCCGGGGGAGGCTCACCCCTCCACTTT. This gives the protein CASSVAGGGSPLHF.

This clone came up a few times. J is TRBJ2-7 and V is TRBV6-1, with TRBD1 matching 8 bases. Per the germline V gene, CDR1 is MNHNS and CDR2 is SASEGT. This CDR3 contains 16 residues. The V segment lost 3 bases and the J segment 2 bases; nucleotides outside the gene matches: 9. The CDR3 loop reads CASSDTPWTGTYEQYF. In nucleotides, the CDR3 is TGTGCCAGCAGTGACACCCCGTGGACAGGGACCTACGAGCAGTACTTC.

CDR3 loop: CASSPRQAGAYNEQFF. DNA of the CDR3: TGCGCCAGCAGCCCCCGGCAAGCGGGAGCCTACAATGAGCAGTTCTTC. This chain uses TRBV4-1 with TRBJ2-1; the match to TRBD2 covers 8 bases. V shed 4 bases, J shed 2 bases, and the junction held 7 bases outside the gene matches. Germline CDR1 MGHRA, CDR2 YSYEKL. CDR3 length equals 16 residues.

This chain joins TRBV6-5 and TRBJ1-3; tentatively, D is TRBD1 (5 bases). Germline-derived CDR1 and CDR2 are MNHEY and SVGAGI. The ends were cut back, 0 bases at V and 6 bases at J, with 12 bases in the middle. The CDR3 is 15 residues long. The CDR3 DNA is TGTGCCAGCAGTTACTCGAAAAAGGGACTAAACACCATATATTTT. Residues: CASSYSKKGLNTIYF.

In its sample, this clone was seen once. This sequence joins TRBV5-5 and TRBJ2-3, with unresolved D. Germline values: CDR1 SGHKS, CDR2 YYEKEE (reference sequence). The CDR3 has 16 amino acids. Trimming pared 2 bases from V and 1 base from J, leaving 14 bases between. CDR3 region: CASSLSGSGGTDTQYF. The DNA of the CDR3 is TGTGCCAGCAGCTTATCCGGGTCTGGCGGCACAGATACGCAGTATTTT.

V and J are TRBV9 and TRBJ2-1; a possible D gene is TRBD1 (6 bases). Germline V lookup: CDR1 SGDLS, CDR2 YYNGEE. V was shortened by 0 bases and J by 7 bases, with 26 bases between the two germline ends. This CDR3 region has 19 residues. The CDR3 coding sequence is TGTGCCAGCAGCGTAGCTACCGAGACAGGCGCCCCCGGAATGAATGAGCAGTTCTTC. Translated, it gives CASSVATETGAPGMNEQFF.

The genes are TRBV18 and TRBJ2-5, with D possibly matching TRBD2 (7 bases). The CDR3 extends over 15 amino acids. Trimming stripped 1 base from V and 3 bases from J, with 12 bases between. The germline CDR1 and CDR2 sequences are KGHSH and LQKENI. For the CDR3, the DNA is TGTGCCAGCTCACCACGGGGGGGGGCCGAAGAGACCCAGTACTTC. It yields the protein CASSPRGGAEETQYF.

The chain uses TRBV28 and TRBJ1-2; D is possibly TRBD1 (5 bases). Germline lookup yields CDR1 MDHEN and CDR2 SYDVKM. There are 13 residues in the CDR3. V lost 6 bases to trimming and J lost 4 bases, with 12 bases between them. DNA of the CDR3: TGTGCCAGCAGCCGACCGGGGGTCTATGGCTACACCTTC. Amino acid sequence: CASSRPGVYGYTF.

This chain uses TRBV7-9 with TRBJ1-4; D not resolved. The CDR3 spans 16 residues. V lost 0 bases and J 8 bases, leaving 16 bases between the germline ends. In germline, CDR1 is SEHNR, CDR2 FQNEAQ (reference sequence). The CDR3 here is CASSLANSKKREKLFF. The CDR3 bases are TGTGCCAGCAGCTTAGCGAACTCAAAGAAGCGGGAAAAACTGTTTTTT.

The rearrangement joins TRBV3-1 (or the pseudogene TRBV3-2) to TRBJ1-3, with D unresolved. The CDR3 totals 16 residues. Trimming pared 4 bases from V and 0 bases from J, leaving 13 bases between. Germline CDR1 LGHDT, CDR2 YNNKEL (reference sequence). The CDR3 DNA reads as TGTGCCAGCAGCCCAGGTGCGGGGAGCTCTGGAAACACCATATATTTT. This gives the protein CASSPGAGSSGNTIYF.

This chain joins TRBV6-4 and TRBJ2-1; 8 nucleotides line up with TRBD1. Unmatched junction bases numbered 9, after V lost 6 bases and J lost 2 bases. Germline V gene sequence: CDR1 MRHNA, CDR2 SNTAGT. This CDR3 region has 16 residues. Here the CDR3 DNA reads TGTGCCAGCAGCCCCCACTGGACAGGGCCCTACAATGAGCAGTTCTTC. This translates into CASSPHWTGPYNEQFF.

The sample holds one count of this clone. The chain links TRBV7-9 to TRBJ2-7, with 9 nucleotides matching TRBD1. After removal of 2 bases from V and 4 bases from J, the junction contained 3 bases not matched to a gene. The CDR3 contains 14 residues. The germline gives CDR1 SEHNR, CDR2 FQNEAQ (reference sequence). The CDR3 coding sequence is TGTGCCAGCAGCTTATGGGACAGGGTTTACGAGCAGTACTTC. It specifies CASSLWDRVYEQYF.

This clone turned up a few times. This sequence joins TRBV10-2 and TRBJ1-1; D gene uncertain. Germline values: CDR1 WSHSY, CDR2 SAAADI. The CDR3 contains 11 residues. The V end was cut by 7 bases, the J end by 3 bases, with 6 bases between. The CDR3 DNA follows: TGCGCCAGCATACGGGACACTGAAGCTTTCTTT. It codes for CASIRDTEAFF.

This chain links TRBV19 with TRBJ1-2, with a weak D call TRBD1 (5 bases). The CDR3 runs 16 residues. Deletions cut 3 bases from V and 3 bases from J, with 17 bases between. The germline gives CDR1 LNHDA, CDR2 SQIVND (reference sequence). The CDR3, as DNA: TGTGCCAGTAGTATCCAGACAGTTGATGGTGACTATGGCTACACCTTC. This codes for CASSIQTVDGDYGYTF.

The V gene is TRBV28, the J gene TRBJ1-2; no clear D gene. CDR1 is MDHEN and CDR2 is SYDVKM in the germline V gene. Deletions cut 5 bases from V and 7 bases from J, with 17 bases between. This CDR3 contains 14 residues. The CDR3: CASSGLALWGGYTF. CDR3 sequence (DNA): TGTGCCAGCAGTGGACTGGCCCTATGGGGTGGCTACACCTTC.

The V call is TRBV6-1, the J call TRBJ2-7, with TRBD1 matching 7 bases. V shed 3 bases and J 11 bases; nucleotides not matched to a gene: 7. This CDR3 spans 12 amino acids. Per germline, CDR1 MNHNS and CDR2 SASEGT. The CDR3, as DNA: TGTGCCAGCAGTGAGTCGGGACAGAGAGAGTACTTC. Its protein product is CASSESGQREYF.

V gene TRBV28 combines with J gene TRBJ1-5; D ambiguous. The CDR3 consists of 16 residues. The germline V gene has CDR1 MDHEN and CDR2 SYDVKM. Between the trimmed V and J ends, which lost 2 bases and 7 bases, there was a span of 18 bases. CDR3 residues: CASSLRSAGWNQPQHF. The CDR3 DNA is TGTGCCAGCAGTTTAAGATCCGCGGGGTGGAACCAGCCCCAGCATTTT. The whole variable domain, remainder taken from reference TRBV28 and TRBJ1-5, is DVKVTQSSRYLVKRTGEKVFLECVQDMDHENMFWYRQDPGLGLRLIYFSYDVKMKEKGDIPEGYSVSREKKERFSLILESASTNQTSMYLCASSLRSAGWNQPQHFGDGTRLSIL.

The chain has TRBV15 and TRBJ1-5; tentatively, D is TRBD1 (5 bases). CDR3 length: 14 amino acids. Per the germline V gene, CDR1 is LNHNV and CDR2 is YYDKDF (reference sequence). The V end lost 8 bases, the J end lost 1 base, and 12 bases lay between the germline ends. Here the CDR3 DNA reads TGTGCCACCCGGGGGGGAACGAGCAATCAGCCCCAGCATTTT. Translating gives CATRGGTSNQPQHF.

This chain joins TRBV27 and TRBJ1-4, with 8 nucleotides matching TRBD1. From germline, CDR1 is MNHEY and CDR2 SMNVEV (reference sequence). V gave up 4 bases and J gave up 8 bases; unmatched junction bases: 3. The CDR3 has 13 amino acids. In DNA, the CDR3 is TGTGCCAGCAGTTCCCAGGGGGCGGAAAAACTGTTTTTT. It yields the protein CASSSQGAEKLFF.

The rearrangement uses TRBV7-2 and TRBJ2-5; possible D gene TRBD2, 5 bases. V lost 7 bases, J lost 2 bases, and 11 bases lay in between. Germline assignment: CDR1 SGHTA and CDR2 FQGNSA. This CDR3 is built from 13 residues. CDR3 bases: TGTGCCAGCACCATGACTACTCAAGAGACCCAGTACTTC. Amino acids: CASTMTTQETQYF. The whole variable domain, remainder taken from reference TRBV7-2 and TRBJ2-5, is GAGVSQSPSNKVTEKGKDVELRCDPISGHTALYWYRQSLGQGLEFLIYFQGNSAPDKSGLPSDRFSAERTGGSVSTLTIQRTQQEDSAVYLCASTMTTQETQYFGPGTRLLVL.

This clone was detected only a few times. The chain recombines TRBV11-2 with TRBJ1-1, with D maybe TRBD1 (6 bases). V shed 0 bases and J shed 4 bases, with 18 bases lying between them. This CDR3 spans 17 amino acids. The germline CDR1 and CDR2 sequences are SGHAT and FQNNGV. The CDR3 here is CASSLDGRGYGFTEAFF. DNA for the CDR3: TGTGCCAGCAGCTTAGATGGCAGGGGCTACGGGTTCACTGAAGCTTTCTTT.

The chain's CDR3 is CASSQGRSPLHF. CDR3 sequence (DNA): TGTGCCAGCAGTCAGGGAAGATCACCCCTCCACTTT. This chain links TRBV28 with TRBJ1-6; D may be TRBD1 (5 bases). The CDR3 spans 12 residues. The V and J ends lost 5 bases and 10 bases respectively, with 9 bases between them. Germline V gives CDR1 MDHEN, CDR2 SYDVKM. Based on the CDR3 plus reference TRBV28 and TRBJ1-6, the full variable domain is DVKVTQSSRYLVKRTGEKVFLECVQDMDHENMFWYRQDPGLGLRLIYFSYDVKMKEKGDIPEGYSVSREKKERFSLILESASTNQTSMYLCASSQGRSPLHFGNGTRLTVT.

The count of this clone is one. The rearrangement links TRBV7-3 to TRBJ2-3, with TRBD2 identical over 7 bases. Germline CDR1 is SGHTA and CDR2 is FQGTGA. J gave up 1 base and V 5 bases, and 6 bases lay outside the gene matches. This CDR3 comprises 15 residues. The CDR3 is CASSKLAYGTDTQYF. CDR3 bases: TGTGCCAGCAGCAAACTAGCGTACGGCACAGATACGCAGTATTTT.

The chain employs TRBV19 and TRBJ2-5; 8 bases agree with TRBD2. V lost 0 bases to trimming and J lost 3 bases; unmatched junction nucleotides: 6. The germline gives CDR1 LNHDA, CDR2 SQIVND (reference sequence). The CDR3 length is 16 residues. The DNA for the CDR3 is TGTGCCAGTAGTATAGATCTGGCGGGGGGTAAAGAGACCCAGTACTTC. Amino acids: CASSIDLAGGKETQYF. Full variable domain (rest looked up from reference TRBV19 and TRBJ2-5): DGGITQSPKYLFRKEGQNVTLSCEQNLNHDAMYWYRQDPGQGLRLIYYSQIVNDFQKGDIAEGYSVSREKKESFPLTVTSAQKNPTAFYLCASSIDLAGGKETQYFGPGTRLLVL.

CDR3 sequence reads: CLGHLGGGELFF. The DNA of the CDR3 is TGTCTTGGACATCTCGGTGGCGGGGAGCTGTTTTTT. This sequence joins TRBV30 and TRBJ2-2, with D maybe TRBD1 (5 bases). The CDR3 consists of 12 residues. Germline lookup yields CDR1 GTSNPN and CDR2 SVGIG (reference sequence).